One sample yielded the 15 T cell receptor beta chains listed below, sequenced in a study of Graves' ophthalmopathy and Graves' hyperthyroidism. The study amplified TCR beta CDR3 regions using RNA transcripts. HTBI-primed first-round RT-PCR preceded second-round multiplex PCR. TCRdb analysed the multiplex PCR reads with MiXCR anew, one entry per CDR3 protein. The sample records about 400,000 distinct CDR3 sequences, under 25% being singletons. The sequenced sample was peripheral blood. These TCRs come from a young woman with stable Graves' hyperthyroidism.

The table lists this clonotype with a few counts. This chain uses TRBV4-1 with TRBJ1-1; D remains unclear. V was shortened by 1 base and J by 5 bases, with 8 bases between the two germline ends. Germline V gene sequence: CDR1 MGHRA, CDR2 YSYEKL. The CDR3 is made up of 13 amino acids. For the CDR3, the DNA is TGCGCCAGCAGCCAAGTGGATCGGACTGAAGCTTTCTTT. Protein: CASSQVDRTEAFF.

This clonotype was detected many times. J is TRBJ1-5 and V is TRBV6-1; D perhaps matches TRBD1 (5 bases). Between the trimmed V and J ends, which lost 2 bases and 2 bases, there was a span of 16 bases. The CDR3 extends over 17 amino acids. Germline V gene sequence: CDR1 MNHNS, CDR2 SASEGT. CDR3 amino acids: CASSERQSGTGNQPQHF. As DNA, the CDR3 is TGTGCCAGCAGTGAACGTCAGTCTGGGACGGGCAATCAGCCCCAGCATTTT.

This clonotype was seen at least ten times. The chain links TRBV6-5 to TRBJ2-7, with TRBD2 matching 7 bases. Germline values: CDR1 MNHEY, CDR2 SVGAGI. The CDR3 runs 16 residues. Trimming removed 4 bases from V and 4 bases from J; junction bases left unmatched: 13. CDR3 sequence (DNA): TGTGCCAGCAGTTCCTTTTCGGAGGGAGGGCCTTACGAGCAGTACTTC. This gives the protein CASSSFSEGGPYEQYF.

The rearrangement links TRBV20-1 to TRBJ1-1, with a possible D match to TRBD1 (5 bases). Germline CDR1 DFQATT, CDR2 SNEGSKA (reference sequence). There are 12 residues in the CDR3. V was pared by 5 bases and J by 2 bases, with 9 bases between. The CDR3 DNA follows: TGCAGTGCTGATGACAGAAACACTGAAGCTTTCTTT. Translated: CSADDRNTEAFF.

This clonotype was counted ten times or more. This sequence joins TRBV12-3 or TRBV12-4 and TRBJ2-2; D might be TRBD1 (6 bases). The CDR3 is 15 amino acids. V was clipped by 1 base and J by 6 bases, with 12 bases between them. CDR3 bases: TGTGCCAGCAGTTTAGGCAGGGGCTTGGCCGGGGAGCTGTTTTTT. Protein: CASSLGRGLAGELFF.

This clonotype has just a few counts. The chain joins TRBV20-1 to TRBJ2-4; perhaps TRBD2 as D (6 bases). Trimming removed 6 bases at V and 11 bases at J, with 14 bases between. CDR1 and CDR2 (germline): DFQATT, SNEGSKA (reference sequence). This CDR3 has 11 residues. DNA of the CDR3: TGCAGTGCGGACGAGACTAGATTTCAGTACTTC. Protein sequence: CSADETRFQYF.

The genes are TRBV12-3 or TRBV12-4 and TRBJ1-2; no clear D gene. The CDR3 sequence is 12 residues long. The germline V and J ends were trimmed by 5 bases and 8 bases, with 12 bases remaining between them. CDR3 sequence (DNA): TGTGCCAGCAGTGACGATTCTTGGGGCTACACCTTC. Its protein product is CASSDDSWGYTF.

Ten or more counts support this clonotype. The rearrangement uses TRBV6-2 or TRBV6-3 and TRBJ1-5; possibly TRBD1 for D (5 bases). Germline V gene data show CDR1 as MNHEY and CDR2 as SVGEGT. V lost 5 bases to trimming and J lost 4 bases, with 15 bases between them. This CDR3 is 15 amino acids long. The CDR3 bases are TGTGCCAGCAGTGGCGCAATGGAGGGGAATCAGCCCCAGCATTTT. Amino acid sequence: CASSGAMEGNQPQHF.

This clonotype was counted ten times or more. The chain links TRBV6-1 to TRBJ2-2, with D possibly being TRBD1 (5 bases). V was trimmed by 3 bases and J by 7 bases, leaving 9 bases between them. Germline CDR1 reads MNHNS; CDR2 reads SASEGT. The CDR3 totals 13 residues. CDR3 nucleotide sequence: TGTGCCAGCAGTGACCAGGGTGGCGGGGAGCTGTTTTTT. Encoded protein: CASSDQGGGELFF.

The chain couples TRBV6-5 to TRBJ1-1; no clear D gene. CDR1 is MNHEY, CDR2 SVGAGI, per germline. There are 16 residues in the CDR3. V gave up 0 bases and J gave up 0 bases, with 11 bases separating them. The DNA of the CDR3 is TGTGCCAGCAGTTACTCGGAGGGTGCCATGAACACTGAAGCTTTCTTT. This encodes CASSYSEGAMNTEAFF.

There are many counts of this clonotype. The chain is built from TRBV12-3 or TRBV12-4 and TRBJ1-2; D might be TRBD1 (5 bases). Trimming left V 2 bases short and J 7 bases short, with 20 bases between. The CDR3 extends over 16 amino acids. CDR3: CASSLRPPGPRVGYTF. CDR3 bases: TGTGCCAGCAGTTTACGTCCGCCAGGGCCGCGGGTTGGCTACACCTTC.

This rearrangement joins TRBV5-1 to TRBJ2-5; TRBD2 is a possible D gene (6 bases). CDR1 SGHRS and CDR2 YFSETQ come from the germline V gene. V shed 1 base and J shed 3 bases, with 10 bases lying between them. CDR3 length: 14 amino acids. The CDR3 DNA follows: TGCGCCAGCAGCTTGATGGTAGCGGAAGAGACCCAGTACTTC. Amino acids: CASSLMVAEETQYF.

This clonotype was seen ten or more times. The chain combines TRBV11-2 with TRBJ2-5, with 10 bases that match TRBD1. After removal of 5 bases from V and 4 bases from J, the junction contained 10 bases not matched to a gene. Germline CDR1 reads SGHAT; CDR2 reads FQNNGV. This CDR3 contains 16 residues. CDR3 protein: CASSVGGQGIGETQYF. DNA for the CDR3: TGTGCCAGCAGCGTCGGGGGACAGGGGATAGGAGAGACCCAGTACTTC.

This clonotype has ten or more counts. The chain recombines TRBV6-2 or TRBV6-3 with TRBJ2-4; 7 bases are shared with TRBD2. Germline V CDR1 and CDR2: MNHEY, SVGEGT. V gave up 6 bases and J gave up 6 bases; unmatched junction bases: 5. The CDR3 sequence is 13 residues long. CDR3 amino acids: CASSTGGGNIQYF. The CDR3 nucleotides read TGTGCCAGCAGCACGGGGGGAGGAAACATTCAGTACTTC.

This clonotype was recorded many times. The V call is TRBV6-2 or TRBV6-3, the J call TRBJ1-1; 7 bases agree with TRBD1. The length of the CDR3 is 12 residues. J lost 6 bases, V lost 6 bases, and 4 bases had no gene match. CDR1 MNHEY and CDR2 SVGEGT come from the germline V gene. CDR3 sequence: CASSRGTAEAFF. CDR3 DNA sequence: TGTGCCAGCAGCCGTGGGACAGCTGAAGCTTTCTTT.